The 27 T cell receptor beta chains reported below all come from one sample, sequenced in a study of T cells expressing NK-cell markers. TCRdb processed the 5' RACE reads again and assigns one entry to each CDR3 protein, with no DNA. The sample totals about 190,000 distinct CDR3 sequences; its top ten clones hold 20% to 25%. The sample taken for sequencing was blood T cells: a sorted CD56 or NKG2C T cell subset, CD4+ or CD8+ T cells, or bulk PBMC T cells (not recorded which). These receptors all stem from a man aged 18-69 years in good health.

The chain combines TRBV29-1 with TRBJ2-1. Looked up from germline, CDR1 is SQVTM and CDR2 is ANQGSEA. The CDR3 length is 14 residues. The CDR3 protein is CSVDDPRRYNEQFF.

V usage is TRBV5-7 and J usage is TRBJ2-2; TCRdb picks TRBD1, but there is no DNA to check that call. TRBV5-7 qualifies as an ORF whose function is uncertain. The CDR3 is 16 amino acids. CDR3 sequence reads: CASSLAGTGNTGELFF.

The V call is TRBV5-5, the J call TRBJ2-3; TCRdb calls TRBD2, which cannot be checked without DNA. The CDR3 has 15 amino acids. From germline, CDR1 is SGHKS and CDR2 YYEKEE (reference sequence). CDR3 protein: CASSLGTSDRDTQYF.

The J gene is TRBJ1-1, the V gene TRBV20-1; TCRdb indicates TRBD1, and absent DNA this call remains unverified. The CDR3 extends over 13 amino acids. CDR1 and CDR2 (germline): DFQATT, SNEGSKA (reference sequence). CDR3 sequence: CSFRADPNTEAFF.

The chain employs TRBV5-1 and TRBJ2-5. Germline V lookup: CDR1 SGHRS, CDR2 YFSETQ. The CDR3 spans 12 residues. The CDR3 here is CASSLAQETQYF.

The chain uses TRBV4-1 and TRBJ1-6; the D call of TRBD1 rests on TCRdb alone, since no DNA is present to check it. Germline CDR1 MGHRA, CDR2 YSYEKL. The CDR3 runs to 15 residues. The CDR3 spells CASSTYQGDNSPLHF.

The CDR3 region is CSAQVQETQYF. The chain joins TRBV20-1 to TRBJ2-5. This CDR3 region has 11 residues. Germline CDR1 and CDR2: DFQATT and SNEGSKA (reference sequence).

V is TRBV20-1 and J is TRBJ1-6; the TCRdb call, TRBD1, lacks DNA for checking. The CDR3 has 11 amino acids. The V gene's germline CDR1 is DFQATT and CDR2 SNEGSKA (reference sequence). Here the CDR3 reads CSQGGTSPLHF.

The CDR3 spells CASSLHRNYGYTF. The rearrangement links TRBV11-1 to TRBJ1-2. CDR1 and CDR2 (germline): SGHAT, FQDESV (reference sequence). This CDR3 is 13 amino acids long.

J is TRBJ2-1 and V is TRBV29-1; TCRdb outputs TRBD2, but without DNA this stays unchecked. This CDR3 has 13 residues. Germline CDR1 reads SQVTM; CDR2 reads ANQGSEA. The CDR3 here is CSVELAGYNEQFF.

V gene TRBV5-4 combines with J gene TRBJ2-1; TCRdb names TRBD1, which stays unverified in the absence of DNA. CDR1 is SGHNT, CDR2 YYREEE, per germline (reference sequence). The CDR3 totals 16 residues. CDR3 amino acids: CASSLGLAGVDNEQFF.

The chain joins TRBV4-1 to TRBJ2-2; TCRdb's D call of TRBD1 is untestable without DNA. Germline V gene sequence: CDR1 MGHRA, CDR2 YSYEKL. This CDR3 region has 17 residues. CDR3 in amino acids: CASSQVFAAPNTGELFF.

The V call is TRBV9, the J call TRBJ2-7; TCRdb indicates TRBD1, and absent DNA this call remains unverified. Germline CDR1 is SGDLS and CDR2 is YYNGEE. The CDR3 is 15 residues long. The CDR3: CASSDGTETPYEQYF.

The chain is built from TRBV5-6 and TRBJ2-5. Germline CDR1 is SGHDT and CDR2 is YYEEEE. This CDR3 is built from 13 residues. CDR3 residues: CASSWALEETQYF.

The chain employs TRBV5-1 and TRBJ2-1; TCRdb's D call of TRBD2 is untestable without DNA. The germline gives CDR1 SGHRS, CDR2 YFSETQ. The CDR3 length is 16 residues. CDR3 residues: CASSLEGSGLDNEQFF. Full variable domain (outside the CDR3, taken from reference TRBV5-1 and TRBJ2-1): KAGVTQTPRYLIKTRGQQVTLSCSPISGHRSVSWYQQTPGQGLQFLFEYFSETQRNKGNFPGRFSGRQFSNSRSEMNVSTLELGDSALYLCASSLEGSGLDNEQFFGPGTRLTVL.

The chain recombines TRBV27 with TRBJ2-5; TCRdb names TRBD2, which stays unverified in the absence of DNA. There are 16 residues in the CDR3. In germline, CDR1 is MNHEY, CDR2 SMNVEV (reference sequence). The CDR3 reads CASSLGPGASEETQYF.

V gene TRBV11-2 combines with J gene TRBJ1-6; the D gene TCRdb calls, TRBD1, cannot be checked with no DNA. The CDR3 totals 15 residues. CDR1 is SGHAT and CDR2 is FQNNGV in the germline V gene. The CDR3 reads CASSPGTVYNSPLHF.

The chain uses TRBV27 and TRBJ2-5; TCRdb outputs TRBD1, but without DNA this stays unchecked. In germline, CDR1 is MNHEY, CDR2 SMNVEV (reference sequence). This CDR3 comprises 16 residues. CDR3 sequence reads: CASSLLGGQGTETQYF.

The chain is built from TRBV3-1 and TRBJ1-2; TCRdb names TRBD1, which stays unverified in the absence of DNA. The germline gives CDR1 LGHDT, CDR2 YNNKEL (reference sequence). The CDR3 runs to 14 residues. CDR3 protein: CASSLPGENYGYTF.

The V call is TRBV7-6, the J call TRBJ2-6; TCRdb's D call, TRBD1, is unchecked because there is no DNA. This CDR3 is 15 amino acids long. Germline V gene lookup returns CDR1 SGHVS and CDR2 FNYEAQ. CDR3 protein: CASSSRGNGANVLTF.

The V and J genes are TRBV15 and TRBJ2-3; TCRdb proposes TRBD1, but this gene call is untestable without DNA. The CDR3 consists of 16 residues. Germline V lookup: CDR1 LNHNV, CDR2 YYDKDF (reference sequence). The CDR3 sequence: CATSRRAVSSTDTQYF.

The chain has TRBV12-3 or TRBV12-4 and TRBJ2-7; as DNA is missing, the TRBD1 call by TCRdb cannot be tested. The length of the CDR3 is 16 residues. The CDR3 sequence is CASSPPRGQGTYEQYF.

The V call is TRBV27, the J call TRBJ1-2; TCRdb's D call, TRBD1, is unchecked because there is no DNA. Germline V gives CDR1 MNHEY, CDR2 SMNVEV (reference sequence). This CDR3 has 14 amino acids. CDR3: CASSSAGQQYGYTF.

This chain uses TRBV20-1 with TRBJ1-2. In germline, CDR1 is DFQATT, CDR2 SNEGSKA (reference sequence). The CDR3 spans 14 residues. The CDR3 sequence: CSALKAGGLYGYTF.

The V and J genes are TRBV20-1 and TRBJ2-2; the D call of TRBD1 rests on TCRdb alone, since no DNA is present to check it. Germline values: CDR1 DFQATT, CDR2 SNEGSKA (reference sequence). The CDR3 sequence is 16 residues long. The CDR3 loop is CSARRPRTGNTGELFF.

The V call is TRBV7-9, the J call TRBJ2-1; TCRdb selects TRBD1, and the lack of DNA leaves this call unchecked. CDR1 is SEHNR and CDR2 is FQNEAQ in the germline V gene (reference sequence). This CDR3 has 16 residues. This CDR3 reads CASSLNRGAAYNEQFF. The full variable domain, in which reference TRBV7-9 and TRBJ2-1 provide the parts outside the CDR3, is DTGVSQNPRHKITKRGQNVTFRCDPISEHNRLYWYRQTLGQGPEFLTYFQNEAQLEKSRLLSDRFSAERPKGSFSTLEIQRTEQGDSAMYLCASSLNRGAAYNEQFFGPGTRLTVL.

The chain joins TRBV7-9 to TRBJ2-1; TCRdb designates TRBD2, a call that cannot be tested without DNA. The CDR3 totals 16 residues. The germline CDR1 and CDR2 sequences are SEHNR and FQNEAQ (reference sequence). The CDR3 sequence is CASSLGAGTGTNEQFF.